This T cell receptor (beta chain) was profiled in a study of cytomegalovirus exposure and HLA in healthy donors. The PCR used 60 Vbeta and 13 Jbeta primers. Generated by immunoSEQ multiplex PCR, the TCRdb table keeps only in-frame clones and is missing some. The table lists about 80,000 clones, under 85% of them singletons, with about 20% in the top ten. The CDR3 contains 14 residues. V lost 6 bases to trimming and J lost 4 bases; unmatched junction nucleotides: 7. Germline CDR1 and CDR2: MNHNS and SASEGT. The rearrangement links TRBV6-1 to TRBJ2-5, with 8 bases aligning to TRBD1. This TCR was recovered from a woman between 35 and 50 years old in good health and CMV-seropositive. The sample comprised PBMCs. The CDR3 here is CASRNTGGRETQYF. CDR3 sequence (DNA): TGTGCCAGCAGAAATACAGGGGGGAGAGAGACCCAGTACTTC.